Listed below are T cell receptor beta chains from one sample, sequenced in a study of tumor-infiltrating lymphocytes in primary liver carcinoma. TCRdb passed the multiplex PCR reads through MiXCR, listing each CDR3 protein once. The sample lists just over 300,000 distinct CDR3 sequences, almost 60% seen once, with around 15% in the top ten. Material: peripheral blood. Receptors originate from a woman in her 30s with primary liver carcinoma and hepatitis B virus infection. Each CDR3 is given with its conserved first and last residue. The order of the fields is clone size, D gene, J gene, V gene, CDR3 protein, CDR3 DNA. The D gene is left open where the match is weak. Clone size is shown for a subset of rows, as once, few, many or a class of expanded clone.

abundance: .
d_gene: TRBD2
j_gene: TRBJ2-7
v_gene: TRBV12-3/TRBV12-4
CDR3aa: CASSFVREGLLVQYF
CDR3nt: TGTGCCAGCAGTTTTGTGCGGGAGGGCCTCCTCGTGCAGTACTTC

abundance: few
d_gene: .
j_gene: TRBJ2-1
v_gene: TRBV29-1
CDR3aa: CSVKGYRGTYNEQFF
CDR3nt: TGCAGCGTTAAGGGGTATCGTGGGACCTACAATGAGCAGTTCTTC

abundance: few
d_gene: .
j_gene: TRBJ1-2
v_gene: TRBV5-4
CDR3aa: CTSRPGTQSNYGYTF
CDR3nt: TGTACCAGCAGGCCTGGGACACAATCTAACTATGGCTACACCTTC

abundance: .
d_gene: .
j_gene: TRBJ2-1
v_gene: TRBV5-6
CDR3aa: CASSLGGWGNEQLF
CDR3nt: TGTGCCAGCAGCTTGGGCGGGTGGGGCAATGAGCAGCTCTTC

abundance: many
d_gene: .
j_gene: TRBJ2-5
v_gene: TRBV11-2
CDR3aa: CASSFRFQETQYF
CDR3nt: TGTGCCAGCAGCTTTCGCTTTCAAGAGACCCAGTACTTC

abundance: .
d_gene: TRBD1
j_gene: TRBJ1-5
v_gene: TRBV28
CDR3aa: CASSLAGTDYQPQHF
CDR3nt: TGTGCCAGCAGTTTGGCCGGGACAGACTATCAGCCCCAGCATTTT

abundance: few
d_gene: TRBD2
j_gene: TRBJ2-1
v_gene: TRBV6-1
CDR3aa: CASRGLAGVAGGNEQFF
CDR3nt: TGTGCCAGCAGGGGACTAGCGGGAGTAGCGGGCGGCAATGAGCAGTTCTTC

abundance: few
d_gene: TRBD2
j_gene: TRBJ2-1
v_gene: TRBV12-3/TRBV12-4
CDR3aa: CASSLSFTSGVVQFF
CDR3nt: TGTGCCAGCAGTTTAAGTTTTACTAGCGGAGTGGTGCAGTTCTTC

abundance: .
d_gene: .
j_gene: TRBJ1-2
v_gene: TRBV12-3/TRBV12-4
CDR3aa: CASSFGRAGGHGYTF
CDR3nt: TGTGCCAGCAGTTTTGGGCGGGCCGGTGGCCATGGCTACACCTTC

abundance: few
d_gene: TRBD2
j_gene: TRBJ2-1
v_gene: TRBV5-6
CDR3aa: CASSPLTSDYNEQFF
CDR3nt: TGTGCCAGCAGCCCGCTAACTAGCGACTACAATGAGCAGTTCTTC

abundance: .
d_gene: TRBD1
j_gene: TRBJ2-1
v_gene: TRBV11-2
CDR3aa: CASSLGGTGRYIEQFF
CDR3nt: TGTGCAAGCAGCTTAGGTGGGACAGGGCGCTACATTGAGCAGTTCTTC

abundance: .
d_gene: .
j_gene: TRBJ2-7
v_gene: TRBV6-2/TRBV6-3
CDR3aa: CASSPPGVPYEQYF
CDR3nt: TGTGCCAGCAGTCCGCCAGGGGTACCCTACGAGCAGTACTTC

abundance: .
d_gene: TRBD2
j_gene: TRBJ2-7
v_gene: TRBV18
CDR3aa: CASSPPSAVAGAFEQHF
CDR3nt: TGTGCCAGCTCACCACCGTCAGCTGTTGCGGGAGCGTTCGAGCAGCACTTC

abundance: .
d_gene: .
j_gene: TRBJ2-1
v_gene: TRBV14
CDR3aa: CASSPRGPHYNEEFF
CDR3nt: TGTGCCAGCAGCCCCCGGGGACCGCACTACAATGAGGAGTTCTTC

abundance: .
d_gene: TRBD1
j_gene: TRBJ2-7
v_gene: TRBV5-1
CDR3aa: CASSPEGSPRGRHEQYF
CDR3nt: TGCGCCAGCAGCCCAGAAGGTTCCCCCAGGGGGCGACACGAGCAGTACTTC

abundance: once
d_gene: .
j_gene: TRBJ2-5
v_gene: TRBV29-1
CDR3aa: CSVEVAQTQYF
CDR3nt: TGCAGCGTTGAAGTAGCCCAGACCCAGTACTTC

abundance: .
d_gene: .
j_gene: TRBJ2-1
v_gene: TRBV28
CDR3aa: CASAAGGPSYNEQFF
CDR3nt: TGTGCCAGCGCCGCCGGCGGCCCATCCTACAATGAGCAGTTCTTC

abundance: many
d_gene: .
j_gene: TRBJ2-1
v_gene: TRBV11-2
CDR3aa: CASSFPSDYNEQFF
CDR3nt: TGTGCCAGCAGCTTTCCATCCGATTACAATGAGCAGTTCTTC

abundance: .
d_gene: .
j_gene: TRBJ1-2
v_gene: TRBV7-8
CDR3aa: CASSLADGLNYGYTF
CDR3nt: TGTGCCAGCAGCTTAGCGGACGGATTAAACTATGGCTACACCTTC

abundance: .
d_gene: .
j_gene: TRBJ2-7
v_gene: TRBV4-1
CDR3aa: CASSLLQGGGQYF
CDR3nt: TGCGCCAGCAGCCTCCTCCAGGGGGGCGGGCAGTACTTC

abundance: few
d_gene: TRBD2
j_gene: TRBJ2-3
v_gene: TRBV4-1
CDR3aa: CASSQGTAGVRRDTQYF
CDR3nt: TGCGCCAGCAGCCAAGGGACAGCGGGAGTGCGACGAGATACGCAGTATTTT

abundance: .
d_gene: TRBD1
j_gene: TRBJ1-2
v_gene: TRBV30
CDR3aa: CAWSSQSTGVYGYTF
CDR3nt: TGTGCCTGGAGTTCCCAATCGACAGGGGTCTATGGCTACACCTTC

abundance: .
d_gene: .
j_gene: TRBJ1-1
v_gene: TRBV14
CDR3aa: CASSPLSRGRASLNTEAFF
CDR3nt: TGTGCCAGCAGCCCCCTTTCTCGGGGCAGGGCGTCTTTGAACACTGAAGCTTTCTTT

abundance: .
d_gene: .
j_gene: TRBJ2-5
v_gene: TRBV18
CDR3aa: CASSPPGQRETQYF
CDR3nt: TGTGCCAGCTCACCACCTGGACAGAGAGAGACCCAGTACTTC

abundance: .
d_gene: .
j_gene: TRBJ2-1
v_gene: TRBV11-2
CDR3aa: CASGRGLSYNKQFF
CDR3nt: TGTGCCAGCGGCCGGGGACTTTCCTACAATAAGCAGTTCTTC

abundance: few
d_gene: TRBD1
j_gene: TRBJ1-1
v_gene: TRBV5-1
CDR3aa: CASSLGQAPLNTEAFF
CDR3nt: TGCGCCAGCAGCTTAGGACAGGCTCCCCTGAACACTGAAGCTTTCTTT

abundance: once
d_gene: .
j_gene: TRBJ2-2
v_gene: TRBV19
CDR3aa: CASKENTGELFF
CDR3nt: TGTGCCAGTAAGGAGAACACCGGGGAGCTGTTTTTT

abundance: many
d_gene: .
j_gene: TRBJ2-1
v_gene: TRBV12-5
CDR3aa: CASGLGLTLSYNEQFF
CDR3nt: TGTGCTAGTGGTTTGGGACTCACCCTCTCCTACAATGAGCAGTTCTTC

abundance: few
d_gene: .
j_gene: TRBJ2-7
v_gene: TRBV6-2/TRBV6-3
CDR3aa: CASSSFDRDYIYEQYF
CDR3nt: TGTGCCAGCAGCTCCTTCGACAGGGACTACATTTACGAGCAGTACTTC

abundance: .
d_gene: TRBD1
j_gene: TRBJ1-5
v_gene: TRBV28
CDR3aa: CASSLAGTGIYSNQPQHF
CDR3nt: TGTGCCAGCAGTTTAGCTGGGACAGGGATTTATAGCAATCAGCCCCAGCATTTT

abundance: few
d_gene: .
j_gene: TRBJ2-1
v_gene: TRBV10-1
CDR3aa: CASSDRAGRPQFF
CDR3nt: TGCGCCAGCAGTGATCGGGCGGGACGTCCTCAGTTCTTC

abundance: few
d_gene: TRBD2
j_gene: TRBJ2-1
v_gene: TRBV30
CDR3aa: CAGTLAGGLGEQFF
CDR3nt: TGTGCCGGGACCCTAGCGGGAGGATTGGGTGAGCAGTTCTTC

abundance: .
d_gene: TRBD2
j_gene: TRBJ2-1
v_gene: TRBV29-1
CDR3aa: CSVLAGVFYNEQFF
CDR3nt: TGCAGCGTTCTAGCGGGAGTGTTCTACAATGAGCAGTTCTTC

abundance: .
d_gene: .
j_gene: TRBJ1-1
v_gene: TRBV6-2/TRBV6-3
CDR3aa: CASSLAVGPYREFNTEAFF
CDR3nt: TGTGCCAGCAGCCTGGCGGTGGGCCCATACCGAGAGTTTAACACTGAAGCTTTCTTT

abundance: .
d_gene: .
j_gene: TRBJ2-1
v_gene: TRBV4-2
CDR3aa: CASNHAGGRGNNEQFF
CDR3nt: TGTGCCAGCAACCACGCCGGGGGACGGGGGAACAATGAGCAGTTCTTC

abundance: .
d_gene: TRBD2
j_gene: TRBJ2-1
v_gene: TRBV4-1
CDR3aa: CASGQMGAGGPNEQFF
CDR3nt: TGCGCCAGCGGCCAGATGGGAGCGGGAGGGCCGAATGAGCAGTTCTTC

abundance: .
d_gene: .
j_gene: TRBJ2-7
v_gene: TRBV11-2
CDR3aa: CVSSPWLYEQYF
CDR3nt: TGTGTCAGCAGCCCGTGGTTATACGAGCAGTACTTC

abundance: few
d_gene: .
j_gene: TRBJ2-7
v_gene: TRBV6-5
CDR3aa: CASSSRDSTSYEQYF
CDR3nt: TGTGCCAGCAGTTCCCGTGACAGTACCTCCTACGAGCAGTACTTC

abundance: .
d_gene: .
j_gene: TRBJ2-1
v_gene: TRBV28
CDR3aa: CASSWGRGSYNEQFF
CDR3nt: TGTGCCAGCAGTTGGGGTAGGGGCTCCTACAATGAACAGTTCTTC

abundance: .
d_gene: TRBD2
j_gene: TRBJ2-1
v_gene: TRBV28
CDR3aa: CASNLPTSGRALSSYNEQFF
CDR3nt: TGTGCCAGCAACCTCCCCACTAGCGGGAGGGCTCTAAGCTCCTACAATGAGCAGTTCTTC

abundance: .
d_gene: TRBD1
j_gene: TRBJ1-4
v_gene: TRBV7-8
CDR3aa: CVSSPRRDRVGEKLFF
CDR3nt: TGTGTCAGCAGCCCTAGAAGGGACAGGGTCGGGGAAAAACTGTTTTTT

abundance: many
d_gene: TRBD2
j_gene: TRBJ2-7
v_gene: TRBV29-1
CDR3aa: CSVWDSGIYEQYF
CDR3nt: TGCAGCGTTTGGGATAGCGGGATCTACGAGCAGTACTTC

abundance: .
d_gene: TRBD2
j_gene: TRBJ2-7
v_gene: TRBV12-3/TRBV12-4
CDR3aa: CASNLSGRNYNEQYF
CDR3nt: TGTGCCAGCAATTTAAGCGGGAGGAATTACAATGAGCAGTACTTC

abundance: .
d_gene: .
j_gene: TRBJ2-7
v_gene: TRBV6-6
CDR3aa: CASSGSNNEQYF
CDR3nt: TGTGCCAGCAGCGGGAGTAACAACGAGCAGTACTTC